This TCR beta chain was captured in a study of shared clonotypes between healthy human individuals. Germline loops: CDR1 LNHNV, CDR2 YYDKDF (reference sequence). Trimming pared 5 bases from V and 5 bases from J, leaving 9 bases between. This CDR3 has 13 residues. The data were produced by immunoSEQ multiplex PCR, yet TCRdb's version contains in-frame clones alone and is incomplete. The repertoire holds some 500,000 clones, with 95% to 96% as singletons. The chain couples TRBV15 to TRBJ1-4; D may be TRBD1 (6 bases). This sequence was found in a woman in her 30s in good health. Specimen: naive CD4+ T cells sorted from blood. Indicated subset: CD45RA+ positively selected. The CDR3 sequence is CATSVQGNEKLFF. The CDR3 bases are TGTGCCACCAGCGTTCAGGGGAATGAAAAACTGTTTTTT.